These 17 T cell receptor beta chains came from one sample sequenced in a study of T cell responses to AZD1222 COVID-19 vaccine. Assay used: immunoSEQ multiplex PCR; TCRdb lists only in-frame clones, some missing. Among tens of thousands of clones, around 86% were seen once, and the ten largest hold more than 15%. The sample consisted of peripheral blood, taken 28 days after the second AZD1222 dose. These receptors came from an adult who received the AZD1222 COVID-19 vaccine.

The rearrangement links TRBV7-2 to TRBJ2-2; no clear D gene. This CDR3 has 15 amino acids. Germline CDR1 and CDR2: SGHTA and FQGNSA. V was trimmed by 5 bases and J by 0 bases, leaving 10 bases between them. In DNA form, the CDR3 reads TGTGCCAGCAGCCTGGCCACTACGAACACCGGGGAGCTGTTTTTT. It is translated as CASSLATTNTGELFF.

In this sample, this clone turned up once. The V call is TRBV5-8, the J call TRBJ2-2; D is uncertain. Germline V lookup: CDR1 SGHTS, CDR2 YDEGEE. The CDR3 runs to 15 residues. The germline V and J ends were trimmed by 3 bases and 4 bases, with 13 bases remaining between them. This chain's CDR3 is CASSYRRILTGELFF. In DNA form, the CDR3 reads TGTGCCAGCAGCTATCGCAGGATCCTCACCGGGGAGCTGTTTTTT.

The V gene is TRBV11-2, the J gene TRBJ2-7; D is possibly TRBD1 (5 bases). This CDR3 comprises 14 residues. The V end lost 5 bases, the J end lost 3 bases, and 14 bases lay between the germline ends. Germline V CDR1 and CDR2: SGHAT, FQNNGV. The CDR3 loop is CASSGRQSIYEQYF. CDR3 bases: TGTGCCAGCAGCGGACGACAGTCGATCTACGAGCAGTACTTC.

The chain is built from TRBV5-1 and TRBJ1-5; D gene uncertain. Germline loops: CDR1 SGHRS, CDR2 YFSETQ. Trimming cost V 0 bases and J 0 bases, with 7 bases left between them. CDR3 size: 15 residues. CDR3: CASSLEGYSNQPQHF. The CDR3, as DNA: TGCGCCAGCAGCTTGGAGGGTTATAGCAATCAGCCCCAGCATTTT.

V is TRBV28 and J is TRBJ2-7, with 11 bases identical to TRBD1. The CDR3 sequence is 14 residues long. V lost 3 bases, J lost 6 bases, and 4 bases stayed unmatched. Germline V gene lookup returns CDR1 MDHEN and CDR2 SYDVKM. The CDR3 region is CASSFRDRGGEQYF. CDR3 DNA: TGTGCCAGCAGTTTCCGGGACAGGGGGGGCGAGCAGTACTTC.

V gene TRBV7-2 combines with J gene TRBJ2-1, with 7 bases identical to TRBD2. Germline V CDR1 and CDR2: SGHTA, FQGNSA. Trimming removed 6 bases from V and 3 bases from J; junction bases left unmatched: 11. The CDR3 is made up of 16 amino acids. The CDR3: CASRSWAAGDYNEQFF. As DNA, the CDR3 is TGTGCCAGCAGGAGTTGGGCGGCGGGGGACTACAATGAGCAGTTCTTC.

V is TRBV10-3 and J is TRBJ1-2, with TRBD1 matching over 7 bases. The J segment lost 2 bases and the V segment lost 0 bases, leaving 3 bases of the junction unmatched. Germline values: CDR1 ENHRY, CDR2 SYGVKD. The CDR3 contains 15 residues. DNA for the CDR3: TGTGCCATCAGTGAGTCTGGAGGGGGCAACTATGGCTACACCTTC. It codes for CAISESGGGNYGYTF.

The V gene is TRBV2, the J gene TRBJ2-7; 7 nucleotides agree with TRBD2. The CDR3 is 13 residues long. Germline trimming cut 6 bases from V and 0 bases from J; bases unmatched to any gene: 2. Germline V gene lookup returns CDR1 SNHLY and CDR2 FYNNEI. CDR3 sequence: CASSGGTSYEQYF. The CDR3 DNA follows: TGTGCCAGCAGCGGGGGGACCTCCTACGAGCAGTACTTC.

This clone was observed a few times. The chain recombines TRBV4-2 with TRBJ1-3, with TRBD1 as a possible D gene (5 bases). Germline values: CDR1 LGHNA, CDR2 YNFKEQ. Trimming pared 0 bases from V and 0 bases from J, leaving 15 bases between. CDR3 length: 18 residues. DNA for the CDR3: TGTGCCAGCAGCCAAGATCGGAATCGGCAGGGCTCTGGAAACACCATATATTTT. Translation gives CASSQDRNRQGSGNTIYF.

DNA of the CDR3: TGTGCCAGCAGCGTCGGACCCCTGAACACTGAAGCTTTCTTT. Translated: CASSVGPLNTEAFF. The chain joins TRBV9 to TRBJ1-1; D gene uncertain. The germline V gene encodes CDR1 SGDLS and CDR2 YYNGEE. The CDR3 is 14 amino acids. V dropped 2 bases and J dropped 0 bases, with 8 bases sitting between them.

The CDR3 loop is CAWSRDSSYEQYF. CDR3 DNA: TGTGCCTGGAGCCGGGACAGCTCCTACGAGCAGTACTTC. The chain couples TRBV30 to TRBJ2-7, with 7 bases identical to TRBD1. This CDR3 contains 13 residues. Unmatched junction bases numbered 2, after V lost 3 bases and J lost 0 bases. The germline gives CDR1 GTSNPN, CDR2 SVGIG (reference sequence).

V usage is TRBV5-6 and J usage is TRBJ2-4, with 9 bases identical to TRBD1. Per germline, CDR1 SGHDT and CDR2 YYEEEE. This CDR3 comprises 16 residues. V shed 3 bases, J shed 9 bases, and the junction held 13 bases outside the gene matches. The CDR3 region is CASSSRAGQGVGIQYF. DNA for the CDR3: TGTGCCAGCAGCTCGAGAGCGGGACAGGGTGTCGGCATTCAGTACTTC.

The rearrangement uses TRBV4-3 and TRBJ1-6; D remains unclear. The CDR3 totals 14 residues. Trimming removed 5 bases from V and 8 bases from J, with 13 bases in between. The germline gives CDR1 LGHNA, CDR2 YSLEER. The CDR3 coding sequence is TGCGCCAGCAGCGATGGAGGCCAGTATTCACCCCTCCACTTT. It is translated as CASSDGGQYSPLHF.

This chain connects TRBV11-2 to TRBJ1-4; weak D call: TRBD1 (5 bases). Germline loops: CDR1 SGHAT, CDR2 FQNNGV. The CDR3 covers 16 residues. With 5 bases removed from V and 5 bases from J, the gap between germline ends came to 18 bases. CDR3 bases: TGTGCCAGCAGCCGGGACCCTTCCGGGGGAAATGAAAAACTGTTTTTT. This gives the protein CASSRDPSGGNEKLFF.

The gene calls are TRBV19 and TRBJ2-5; TRBD2 aligns across 13 bases. CDR1 and CDR2 from the germline V gene are LNHDA and SQIVND (reference sequence). Trimming at V came to 5 bases and at J to 5 bases, leaving 11 bases not matched to a gene. The CDR3 is 17 amino acids. CDR3 nucleotide sequence: TGTGCCAGTAGTCCTTCCGGGACTAGCGGGGTTCGGGAGACCCAGTACTTC. It is translated as CASSPSGTSGVRETQYF. Full variable domain (remainder filled in from reference TRBV19 and TRBJ2-5): DGGITQSPKYLFRKEGQNVTLSCEQNLNHDAMYWYRQDPGQGLRLIYYSQIVNDFQKGDIAEGYSVSREKKESFPLTVTSAQKNPTAFYLCASSPSGTSGVRETQYFGPGTRLLVL.

This chain joins TRBV27 and TRBJ1-4; D uncertain. This CDR3 comprises 17 residues. The germline V gene has CDR1 MNHEY and CDR2 SMNVEV (reference sequence). Trimming stripped 1 base from V and 2 bases from J, with 14 bases between. The CDR3 loop is CASSLLSDPGTNEKLFF. Written as DNA, the CDR3 is TGTGCCAGCAGTTTATTGTCAGACCCCGGGACTAATGAAAAACTGTTTTTT.

The chain couples TRBV6-5 to TRBJ2-7; 8 bases fit TRBD2. This CDR3 is 14 amino acids long. CDR1 and CDR2 (germline): MNHEY, SVGAGI. V lost 6 bases and J lost 6; bases outside the gene matches: 10. The CDR3 sequence: CASRSSGGPTEQYF. The CDR3 coding sequence is TGTGCCAGCAGATCCAGCGGGGGCCCCACCGAGCAGTACTTC.